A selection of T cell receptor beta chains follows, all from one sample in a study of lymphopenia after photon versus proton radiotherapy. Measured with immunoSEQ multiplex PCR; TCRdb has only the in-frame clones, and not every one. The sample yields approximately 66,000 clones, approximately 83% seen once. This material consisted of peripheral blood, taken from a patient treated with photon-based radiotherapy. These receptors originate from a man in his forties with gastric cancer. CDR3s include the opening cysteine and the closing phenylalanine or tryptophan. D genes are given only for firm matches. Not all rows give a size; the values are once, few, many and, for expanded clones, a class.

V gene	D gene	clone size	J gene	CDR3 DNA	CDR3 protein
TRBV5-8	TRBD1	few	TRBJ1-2	TGTGCCAGCAGCTTTCCCTCGACAGGGCGAAACGGTGGCTACACCTTC	CASSFPSTGRNGGYTF
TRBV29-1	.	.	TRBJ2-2	TGCAGCGGGAGGCAGAACACCGGGGAGCTGTTTTTT	CSGRQNTGELFF
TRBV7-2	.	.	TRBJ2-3	TGTGCCAGCAGCTTAGGGGGTGGGGCCCGGGATACGCAGTATTTT	CASSLGGGARDTQYF
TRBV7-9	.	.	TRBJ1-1	TGTGCCAGCAGCGGCCTAAGCCGGGAAATGAAAACTTTCTTT	CASSGLSREMKTFF
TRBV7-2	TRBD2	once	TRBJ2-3	TGTGCCAGCAGCTTAGAACTAGCGGGGGGGCCAGGGACAGATACGCAGTATTTT	CASSLELAGGPGTDTQYF
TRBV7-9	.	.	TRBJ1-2	TGTGCCAGCAGCTTAGCCCTAGGGGGGAATGGCTACACCTTC	CASSLALGGNGYTF
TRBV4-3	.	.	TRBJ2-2	TGCGCCAGCAGCCAAGATAGGGGCGGAATCACCGGGGAGCTGTTTTTT	CASSQDRGGITGELFF
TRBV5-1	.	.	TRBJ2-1	TGCGCCAGCAGCTTGTTTGACCGCACCAATGAGCAGTTCTTC	CASSLFDRTNEQFF
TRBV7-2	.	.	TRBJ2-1	TGTGCCAGCAGCCCCCCACTAGGGAATGAGCAGTTCTTC	CASSPPLGNEQFF
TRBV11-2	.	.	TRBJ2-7	TGTGCCAGCAGCCAAGGACACTTCAACGAGCAGTACTTC	CASSQGHFNEQYF
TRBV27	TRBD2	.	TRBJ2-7	TGTGCCAGCAGTTACCAGCGGGGGGGGAAGGGCTACGAGCAGTACTTC	CASSYQRGGKGYEQYF
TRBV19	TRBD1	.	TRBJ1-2	TGTGCCAGTAGTCCCCTAACCGGGACAGGGGTTGGTGGCTACACCTTC	CASSPLTGTGVGGYTF
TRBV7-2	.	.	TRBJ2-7	TGTGCCAGCAGCTTCTCCTACGAGCAGTACTTC	CASSFSYEQYF
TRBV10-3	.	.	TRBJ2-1	TGTGCCATCAGGGTGGGGGGCTCCTACAATGAGCAGTTCTTC	CAIRVGGSYNEQFF
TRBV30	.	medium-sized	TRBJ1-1	TGTGCCTGGAGTGGCCCACAGGTTACCGCTACTGAAGCTTTCTTT	CAWSGPQVTATEAFF
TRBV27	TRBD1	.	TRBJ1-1	TGTGCCAGCAGTTCCATTTTTCGGGACAGGGGCAACACTGAAGCTTTCTTT	CASSSIFRDRGNTEAFF
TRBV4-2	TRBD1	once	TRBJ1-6	TGTGCCAGCAGCGGCCGGACAGGGAACGATTCACCCCTCCACTTT	CASSGRTGNDSPLHF
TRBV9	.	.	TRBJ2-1	TGTGCCAGCAGCGAACCATGGGACCTCCCCATCGATGAGCAGTTCTTC	CASSEPWDLPIDEQFF
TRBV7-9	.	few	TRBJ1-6	TGTGCCAGCAGCTCTTCTCGGAGGGATTCACCCCTCCACTTT	CASSSSRRDSPLHF
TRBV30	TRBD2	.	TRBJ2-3	TGTGCCTGGGCCAGGGCTAGCGGGGGGTCTAGCACAGATACGCAGTATTTT	CAWARASGGSSTDTQYF
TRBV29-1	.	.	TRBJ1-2	TGCAGCGTTGACCCCCAGGGGCAGTATGGCTACACCTTC	CSVDPQGQYGYTF
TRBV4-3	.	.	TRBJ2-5	TGCGCCAGCAGCCCAGGCGAGGGGCTGGGAAGAGAGACCCAGTACTTC	CASSPGEGLGRETQYF
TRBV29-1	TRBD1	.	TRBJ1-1	TGCAGCGTTGCCTTACAGGGGGCAGGCACTGAAGCTTTCTTT	CSVALQGAGTEAFF
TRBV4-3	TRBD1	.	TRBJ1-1	TGCGCCAGCAGCCATCAACAGGGGGAAGCTTTCTTT	CASSHQQGEAFF
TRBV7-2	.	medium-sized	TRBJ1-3	TGTGCCAGCCAGCGAGGGAGGGGAAACACCATATATTTT	CASQRGRGNTIYF
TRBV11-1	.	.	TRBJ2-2	TGTGCCAGCAGCCTAGACACAGGACTATACGGCACCGGGGAGCTGTTTTTT	CASSLDTGLYGTGELFF
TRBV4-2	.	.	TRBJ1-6	TGTGCCAGCAGCCAGAGCTGGAGCTCCTATAATTCACCCCTCCACTTT	CASSQSWSSYNSPLHF
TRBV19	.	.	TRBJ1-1	TGTGCCAGTAGTGCCTATGGGATGAACACTGAAGCTTTCTTT	CASSAYGMNTEAFF
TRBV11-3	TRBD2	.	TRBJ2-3	TGTGCCAGCAAATTGCGGGGGGCGGATACGCAGTATTTT	CASKLRGADTQYF
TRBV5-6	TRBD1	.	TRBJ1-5	TGTGCCAGCAGCGCTGACAGGGTTAATCAGCCCCAGCATTTT	CASSADRVNQPQHF
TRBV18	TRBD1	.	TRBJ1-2	TGTGCCAGCTCTAGAGGACAGGCCTACGACTATGGCTACACCTTC	CASSRGQAYDYGYTF
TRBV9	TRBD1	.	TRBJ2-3	TGTGCCAGCAGCGCACAGGGGGCGGGGACAGATACGCAGTATTTT	CASSAQGAGTDTQYF
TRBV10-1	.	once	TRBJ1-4	TGCGCCAGCAGTGACAGAGGGGAGTTTAATGAAAAACTGTTTTTT	CASSDRGEFNEKLFF
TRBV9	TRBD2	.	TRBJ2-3	TGTGCCAGCAGCGCCACCCCCCTAGCGGGGGGCACAGATACGCAGTATTTT	CASSATPLAGGTDTQYF
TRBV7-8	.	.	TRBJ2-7	TGTGCCAGCAGCTTAGCGTCGGACCAGGTCCTTGGCTACGAGCAGTACTTC	CASSLASDQVLGYEQYF
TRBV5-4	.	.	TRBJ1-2	TGTGCCAGCAGCTTGGAAGATGTTACCCAGGAGATATATGGCTACACCTTC	CASSLEDVTQEIYGYTF
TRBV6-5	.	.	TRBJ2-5	TGTGCCAGCAGAGGGCAGGCAGAGACCCAGTACTTC	CASRGQAETQYF
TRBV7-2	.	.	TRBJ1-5	TGTGCCAGCAGCTTACGCGGGGGCAATCAGCCCCAGCATTTT	CASSLRGGNQPQHF
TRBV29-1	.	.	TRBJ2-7	TGCAGCGTTGGTGAAAGGGGACCTCCGAGCTCCTACGAGCAGTACTTC	CSVGERGPPSSYEQYF
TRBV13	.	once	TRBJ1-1	TGTGCCAGCAGCTTCGGGGGCACAGGGCGGACTGAAGCTTTCTTT	CASSFGGTGRTEAFF
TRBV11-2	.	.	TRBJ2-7	TGTGCCAGCAGCTTAGATGTAGCGGCCTACGAGCAGTACTTC	CASSLDVAAYEQYF
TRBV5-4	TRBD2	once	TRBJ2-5	TGTGCCAGCAGCTCCACCGGGACTAGCGGGTCCTGGGCCCAGTACTTC	CASSSTGTSGSWAQYF
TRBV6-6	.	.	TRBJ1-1	TGTGCCAGCAGAGGGGGGCCCGCTGAAGCTTTCTTT	CASRGGPAEAFF
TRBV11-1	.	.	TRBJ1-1	TGTGCCAGCAGCTTAATACAGAACACTGAAGCTTTCTTT	CASSLIQNTEAFF
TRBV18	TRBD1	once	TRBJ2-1	TGTGCCAGCTCAAGGGACAGGGGGATGAATGAGCAGTTCTTC	CASSRDRGMNEQFF
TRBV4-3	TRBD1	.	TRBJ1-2	TGCGCCAGCAGCCTTTCCCGGGACAGGGGTTATGGCTACACCTTC	CASSLSRDRGYGYTF
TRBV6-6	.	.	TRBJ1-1	TGTGCCAGCAGTGACCGGGTCCTCGGGAAGGCTGAAGCTTTCTTT	CASSDRVLGKAEAFF
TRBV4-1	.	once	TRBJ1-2	TGCGCCAGCAGCCAAGATCCGAACAGGTTGGGCTATGGCTACACCTTC	CASSQDPNRLGYGYTF
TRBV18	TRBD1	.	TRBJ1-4	TGTGCCAGCTCATCCCCGGGACAGATAAATGAAAAACTGTTTTTT	CASSSPGQINEKLFF
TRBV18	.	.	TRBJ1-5	TGTGCCAGCTCACGTTCCGACAGCGAGCCCAATCAGCCCCAGCATTTT	CASSRSDSEPNQPQHF
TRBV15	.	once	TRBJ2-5	TGTGCCACCAGCAGAGAGAGACGGGGGTGGGAGACCCAGTACTTC	CATSRERRGWETQYF
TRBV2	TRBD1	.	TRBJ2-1	TGTGCCAGCAGGGTGACAGGGGGCACGGGGAATGAGCAGTTCTTC	CASRVTGGTGNEQFF
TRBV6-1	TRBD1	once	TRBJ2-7	TGTGCCAGCAGTGAGGGACAGGGGGGTCCCTACGAGCAGTACTTC	CASSEGQGGPYEQYF
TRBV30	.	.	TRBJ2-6	TGTGCCTGGAGTGTTAGTGGGGCCAACGTCCTGACTTTC	CAWSVSGANVLTF
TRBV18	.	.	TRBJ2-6	TGTGCCAGCTCACCTCGGGTCAGTGGGGCCAACGTCCTGACTTTC	CASSPRVSGANVLTF
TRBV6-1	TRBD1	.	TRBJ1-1	TGTGCCAGCAGGACGGGACAGGCCCCCAACACTGAAGCTTTCTTT	CASRTGQAPNTEAFF
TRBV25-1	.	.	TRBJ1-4	TGTGCCAGCAGTGAGGCCGGGAGTGGTGAAAAACTGTTTTTT	CASSEAGSGEKLFF
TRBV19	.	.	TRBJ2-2	TGTGCCAGTAGGACGGGGATATCCGTCACCGGGGAGCTGTTTTTT	CASRTGISVTGELFF
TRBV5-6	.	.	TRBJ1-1	TGTGCCAGCAGCTTGCGACCGGGGGGGAACACTGAAGCTTTCTTT	CASSLRPGGNTEAFF